This T cell receptor beta chain was retrieved from a study of human T cells and chemical hapten exposure. Study results and caveats: DPC sensitization produced no change in TCRs with frequency above 1 in 1000. As patch test score rose, PT1 expanded TCR counts tended to rise as well.

Individual cDNA molecules had unique molecular identifiers attached to them by the library. TCRdb ran MiXCR on the RACE reads and lists one entry per CDR3 protein. This table holds about 30,000 distinct CDR3 sequences, 5% to 6% found once. The CDR3 is 15 amino acids. The germline V and J ends were trimmed by 7 bases and 5 bases, with 20 bases remaining between them. As for time point: patch test 3, about 24 weeks after DPC sensitization. Specified treatment: therapeutic diphenylcyclopropenone sensitization with weekly scalp DPC. Prior to each patch test being applied, blood was drawn. In this sample, this clonotype turned up many times. The antigen remains undetermined.

The chain employs TRBV12-3 or TRBV12-4 and TRBJ1-2; a weak D match, TRBD1 (6 bases). The sequence was collected from a man aged 25-40 years with alopecia areata. Some clones in this sample may be carry-over from other donors' samples. This sample comprised whole blood, obtained in connection with sensitization to the hapten diphenylcyclopropenone (DPC). The CDR3 protein is CASKSLRGHPYGYTF. The CDR3 DNA sequence: TGTGCCAGCAAGTCCCTTCGGGGACACCCTTATGGCTACACCTTC.